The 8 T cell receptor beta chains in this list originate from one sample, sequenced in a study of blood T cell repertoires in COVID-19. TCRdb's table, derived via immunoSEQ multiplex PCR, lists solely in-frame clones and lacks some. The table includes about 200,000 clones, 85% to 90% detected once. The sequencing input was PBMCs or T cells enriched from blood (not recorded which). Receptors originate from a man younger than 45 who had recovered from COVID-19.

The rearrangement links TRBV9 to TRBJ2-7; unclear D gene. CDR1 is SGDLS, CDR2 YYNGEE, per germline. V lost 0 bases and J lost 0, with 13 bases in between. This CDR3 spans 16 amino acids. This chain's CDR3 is CASSVGWADLSYEQYF. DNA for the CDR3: TGTGCCAGCAGCGTAGGGTGGGCAGACCTCTCCTACGAGCAGTACTTC.

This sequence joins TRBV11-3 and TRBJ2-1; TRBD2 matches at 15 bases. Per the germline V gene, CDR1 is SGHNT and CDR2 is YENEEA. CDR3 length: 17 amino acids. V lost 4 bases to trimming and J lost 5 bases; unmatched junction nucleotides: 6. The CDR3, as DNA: TGTGCCAGCAGCTCCGGACTAGCGGGAGGGTTTAACAATGAGCAGTTCTTC. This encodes CASSSGLAGGFNNEQFF. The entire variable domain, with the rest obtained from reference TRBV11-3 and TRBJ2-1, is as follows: EAGVVQSPRYKIIEKKQPVAFWCNPISGHNTLYWYLQNLGQGPELLIRYENEEAVDDSQLPKDRFSAERLKGVDSTLKIQPAELGDSAVYLCASSSGLAGGFNNEQFFGPGTRLTVL.

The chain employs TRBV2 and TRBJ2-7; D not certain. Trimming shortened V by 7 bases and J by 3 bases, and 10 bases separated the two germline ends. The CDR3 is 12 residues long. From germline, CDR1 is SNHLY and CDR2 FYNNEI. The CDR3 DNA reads TGTGCCAGCAAGTTCTCGGGCTACGAGCAGTACTTC. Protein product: CASKFSGYEQYF.

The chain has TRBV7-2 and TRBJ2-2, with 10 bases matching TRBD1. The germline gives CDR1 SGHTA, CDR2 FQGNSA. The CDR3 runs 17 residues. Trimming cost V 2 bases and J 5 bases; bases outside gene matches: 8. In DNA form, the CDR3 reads TGTGCCAGCAGCTTATCCGGGACAGGGGTATTTACCGGGGAGCTGTTTTTT. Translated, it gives CASSLSGTGVFTGELFF.

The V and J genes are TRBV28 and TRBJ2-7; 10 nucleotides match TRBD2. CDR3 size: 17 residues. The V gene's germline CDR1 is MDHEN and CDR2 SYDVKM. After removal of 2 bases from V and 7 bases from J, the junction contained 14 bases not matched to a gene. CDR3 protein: CASSLTLELAGVWEQYF. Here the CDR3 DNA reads TGTGCCAGCAGTTTAACCCTAGAGCTAGCGGGAGTTTGGGAGCAGTACTTC.

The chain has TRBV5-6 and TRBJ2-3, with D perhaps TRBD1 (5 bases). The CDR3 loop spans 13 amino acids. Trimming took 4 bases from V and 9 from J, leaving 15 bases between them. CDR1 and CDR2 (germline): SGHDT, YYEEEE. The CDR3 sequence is CASSPRTSPTQYF. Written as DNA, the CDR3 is TGTGCCAGCAGCCCTAGGACATCTCCGACGCAGTATTTT.

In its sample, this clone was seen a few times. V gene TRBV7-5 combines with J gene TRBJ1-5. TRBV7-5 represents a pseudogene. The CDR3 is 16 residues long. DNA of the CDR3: TGTGCCAGAAGCTTAGCCTTGGGACTTGGCAATCAGCCCCAGCATTTT. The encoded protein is CARSLALGLGNQPQHF.

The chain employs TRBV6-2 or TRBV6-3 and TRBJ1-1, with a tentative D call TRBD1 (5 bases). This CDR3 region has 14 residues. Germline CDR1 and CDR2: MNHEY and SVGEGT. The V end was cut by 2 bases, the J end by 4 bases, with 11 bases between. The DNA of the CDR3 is TGTGCCAGCAGTTACCCGGGACTGTCCACTGAAGCTTTCTTT. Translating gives CASSYPGLSTEAFF.